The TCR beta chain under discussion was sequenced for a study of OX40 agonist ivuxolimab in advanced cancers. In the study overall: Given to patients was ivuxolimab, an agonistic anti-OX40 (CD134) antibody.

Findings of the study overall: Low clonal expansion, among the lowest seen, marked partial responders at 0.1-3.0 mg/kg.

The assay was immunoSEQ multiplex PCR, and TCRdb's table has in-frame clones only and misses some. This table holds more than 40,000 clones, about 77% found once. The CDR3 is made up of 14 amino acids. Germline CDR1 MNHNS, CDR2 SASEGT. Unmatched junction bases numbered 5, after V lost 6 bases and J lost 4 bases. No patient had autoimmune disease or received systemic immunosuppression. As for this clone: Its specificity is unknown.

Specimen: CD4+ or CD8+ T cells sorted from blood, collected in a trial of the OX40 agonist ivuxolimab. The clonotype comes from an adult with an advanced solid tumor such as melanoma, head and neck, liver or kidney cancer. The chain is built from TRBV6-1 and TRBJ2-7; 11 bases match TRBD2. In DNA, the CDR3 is TGTGCCAGCAGCCAAGCTAGCGGGGGGTACGAGCAGTACTTC. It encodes CASSQASGGYEQYF.